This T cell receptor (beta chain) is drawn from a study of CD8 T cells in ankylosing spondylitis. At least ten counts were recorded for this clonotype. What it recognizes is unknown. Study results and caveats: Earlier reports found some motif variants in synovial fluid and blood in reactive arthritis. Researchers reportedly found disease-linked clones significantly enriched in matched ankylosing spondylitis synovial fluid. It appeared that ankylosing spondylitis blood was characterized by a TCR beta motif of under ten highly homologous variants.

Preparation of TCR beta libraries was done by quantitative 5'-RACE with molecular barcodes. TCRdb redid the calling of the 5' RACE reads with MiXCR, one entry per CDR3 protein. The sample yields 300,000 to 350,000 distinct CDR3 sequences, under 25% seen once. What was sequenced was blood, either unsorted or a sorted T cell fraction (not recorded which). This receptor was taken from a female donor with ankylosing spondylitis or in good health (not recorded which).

CDR3 loop: CSARGGPNQPQHF. The CDR3 nucleotides are TGCAGTGCTAGGGGAGGGCCCAATCAGCCCCAGCATTTT. The chain employs TRBV20-1 and TRBJ1-5; D remains ambiguous. V lost 3 bases, J lost 3 bases, and 9 bases lay in between. The CDR3 has 13 amino acids. Germline-derived CDR1 and CDR2 are DFQATT and SNEGSKA (reference sequence).